Reported below is one TCR beta chain. Repertoires were generated with immunoSEQ multiplex PCR, while TCRdb's copy carries only in-frame clones and drops some. Of about 110,000 clones in the sample, approximately 90% were seen once. This sample was taken from a study of control samples from healthy donors and cancer patients. The trim removed 10 bases at V and 5 bases at J, leaving 7 bases unmatched. The CDR3 is 14 residues long. CDR1 and CDR2 (germline): KGHDR, SFDVKD. This sequence joins TRBV24-1 and TRBJ1-5; 10 nucleotides line up with TRBD1. Sequencing input: blood. This clonotype was obtained from a human donor in good health. The donor label of this sample is uncertain. This CDR3 is CATSPGQGHQPQHF. Here the CDR3 DNA reads TGTGCCACTTCTCCGGGACAGGGGCATCAGCCCCAGCATTTT.